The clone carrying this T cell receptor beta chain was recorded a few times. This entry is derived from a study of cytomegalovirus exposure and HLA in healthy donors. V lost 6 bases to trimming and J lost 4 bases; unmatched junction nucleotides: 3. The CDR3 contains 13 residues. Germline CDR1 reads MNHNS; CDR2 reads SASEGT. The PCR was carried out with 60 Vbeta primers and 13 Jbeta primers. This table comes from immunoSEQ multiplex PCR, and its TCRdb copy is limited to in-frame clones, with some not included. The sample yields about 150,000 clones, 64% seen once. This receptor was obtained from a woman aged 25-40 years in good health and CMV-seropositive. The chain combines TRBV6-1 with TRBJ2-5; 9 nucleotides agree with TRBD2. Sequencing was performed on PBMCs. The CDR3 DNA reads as TGTGCCAGCAGACTAGCGGGTGGAGAGACCCAGTACTTC. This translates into CASRLAGGETQYF.